The clone carrying this T cell receptor beta chain has a handful of counts. Using immunoSEQ multiplex PCR, the repertoire was profiled, and TCRdb retains in-frame clones only, with some absent. The table lists some 360,000 clones, about nine tenths of them singletons. CDR3 length: 15 residues. The V and J ends lost 6 bases and 4 bases, in that order; junction bases with no gene match: 6. Germline V gene lookup returns CDR1 SGHNT and CDR2 YYREEE (reference sequence). These data come from a study of blood T cell repertoires in COVID-19. Study overall: Nucleic acid was either cDNA or gDNA, and it came from T cells, B-cell-depleted T cells, or PBMCs.

The chain recombines TRBV5-4 with TRBJ2-5; TRBD2 matches at 13 bases. This TCR came from a woman aged 60-70 years with COVID-19, enrolled during active disease. The sample consisted of peripheral blood. CDR3 sequence: CASTTSGGAVETQYF. The DNA for the CDR3 is TGTGCCAGCACTACTAGCGGGGGGGCGGTAGAGACCCAGTACTTC.